The clone carrying this TCR beta chain came up many times. The junction departs from germline at one end; a sequencing error may be responsible. The entry originates in a study of T cells after yellow fever vaccination. Across the study: Preparing low-cell-number fractions relied on SMART-Seq v4 Ultra Low Input.

Looked up from germline, CDR1 is MNHEY and CDR2 is SVGEGT. There are 11 residues in the CDR3. TCRdb reprocessed the 5' RACE reads via MiXCR and lists one record per CDR3 protein. The data contain fewer than 450,000 distinct CDR3 sequences, approximately 3.9% of them singletons. Sequencing used PBMCs, obtained 5 days after the yellow fever booster vaccination. This chain links TRBV6-2 or TRBV6-3 with TRBJ1-6; 9 nucleotides agree with TRBD1. This receptor was obtained from a man aged 18 to 30 who received the YFV17D yellow fever vaccine. The chain's CDR3 is CASRTRDRVSF. For the CDR3, the DNA is TGTGCCAGCAGGACGCGGGACAGGGTATCTTTT.